This entry lists 26 T cell receptor beta chains sequenced from one sample in a study of beta chain features in type 1 diabetes. The isolated RNA, all of it, was reverse transcribed, so expressed TCRB transcripts were what got sequenced. Only in-frame clones appear in the TCRdb table, and some are missing; sequencing was by immunoSEQ multiplex PCR. The sample has some 60,000 clones, about three fifths seen once. Material for sequencing was Tregs from blood. Receptors originate from a woman aged 18-35 years in good health.

A word on this clone: One junction end disagrees with the germline gene, perhaps due to a read error. Within the sample, other DNA sequences also encode this same CDR3. The V and J genes are TRBV5-6 and TRBJ1-1; unclear D gene. CDR3 size: 13 residues. CDR1 SGHDT and CDR2 YYEEEE come from the germline V gene. As DNA, the CDR3 is TGTGCCAACGGGGTGACATTGAACACTGAGGCTTTCTTT. Translating gives CANGVTLNTEAFF.

The chain employs TRBV5-1 and TRBJ2-7; perhaps TRBD2 as D (6 bases). The CDR3 has 13 amino acids. V was pared by 5 bases and J by 2 bases, with 11 bases between. The germline CDR1 and CDR2 sequences are SGHRS and YFSETQ. The CDR3 spells CASRAGLTYEQYF. In nucleotides, the CDR3 is TGCGCCAGCAGGGCGGGACTGACCTACGAGCAGTACTTC.

V gene TRBV27 combines with J gene TRBJ2-7; D not resolved. Trimming removed 5 bases from V and 0 bases from J, with 11 bases in between. The V gene's germline CDR1 is MNHEY and CDR2 SMNVEV (reference sequence). The CDR3 runs 14 residues. CDR3 region: CASSIHPSSYEQYF. The CDR3 DNA follows: TGTGCCAGCAGTATCCATCCCAGCTCCTACGAGCAGTACTTC.

This chain uses TRBV30 with TRBJ2-1; D might be TRBD2 (6 bases). Germline-derived CDR1 and CDR2 are GTSNPN and SVGIG (reference sequence). The CDR3 extends over 14 amino acids. Deletions cut 0 bases from V and 9 bases from J, with 15 bases between. This CDR3 is CAWSVNLRGGEQFF. The CDR3, as DNA: TGTGCCTGGAGTGTAAACCTGCGGGGAGGTGAGCAGTTCTTC.

This clone was counted only a few times. The chain employs TRBV30 and TRBJ1-1; D might be TRBD1 (5 bases). The CDR3 covers 14 residues. Trimming stripped 4 bases from V and 2 bases from J, with 14 bases between. From germline, CDR1 is GTSNPN and CDR2 SVGIG (reference sequence). CDR3 nucleotide sequence: TGTGCCTGGATTCGGTTACAGGTTAACACTGAAGCTTTCTTT. It codes for CAWIRLQVNTEAFF.

The V and J genes are TRBV4-2 and TRBJ2-5, with D possibly being TRBD1 (6 bases). The CDR3 runs 13 residues. Per the germline V gene, CDR1 is LGHNA and CDR2 is YNFKEQ. Deletions cut 4 bases from V and 4 bases from J, with 10 bases between. In nucleotides, the CDR3 is TGTGCCAGCAGCCGGGGGCGGCTAGAGACCCAGTACTTC. Its translation: CASSRGRLETQYF.

This clone appeared once. This chain connects TRBV5-1 to TRBJ2-5; 11 bases match TRBD1. This CDR3 region has 14 residues. Germline CDR1 and CDR2: SGHRS and YFSETQ. V shed 4 bases, J shed 4 bases, and the junction held 3 bases outside the gene matches. The chain's CDR3 is CASSPGQGVETQYF. CDR3 in DNA: TGCGCCAGCAGCCCGGGACAGGGGGTAGAGACCCAGTACTTC.

This clone has more than one count but fewer than ten. The V and J genes are TRBV7-6 and TRBJ2-1, with a tentative D call TRBD2 (6 bases). CDR3 length equals 13 residues. Trimming removed 0 bases at V and 7 bases at J, with 7 bases between. In germline, CDR1 is SGHVS, CDR2 FNYEAQ. CDR3 in DNA: TGTGCCAGCAGCTTAGCGGGGGGAAATGAGCAGTTCTTC. Protein: CASSLAGGNEQFF.

The chain has TRBV7-9 and TRBJ1-4; TRBD1 aligns across 11 bases. After removal of 5 bases from V and 8 bases from J, the junction contained 4 bases not matched to a gene. The CDR3 length is 14 residues. CDR1 is SEHNR and CDR2 is FQNEAQ in the germline V gene (reference sequence). CDR3 in amino acids: CASSQDRGHEKLFF. Written as DNA, the CDR3 is TGTGCCAGCAGCCAGGACAGGGGGCACGAAAAACTGTTTTTT.

The table lists this clone with a few counts. V gene TRBV6-1 combines with J gene TRBJ2-1, with 8 bases identical to TRBD1. The CDR3 loop spans 13 amino acids. CDR1 MNHNS and CDR2 SASEGT come from the germline V gene. The ends lost 7 bases at V and 7 bases at J; junction bases unmatched: 6. For the CDR3, the DNA is TGTGCCAGCAAGATACAGGGGGGAAATGAGCAGTTCTTC. The encoded protein is CASKIQGGNEQFF.

This clone was counted a few times. The chain joins TRBV7-2 to TRBJ2-7, with a tentative D call TRBD1 (5 bases). CDR1 is SGHTA and CDR2 is FQGNSA in the germline V gene. V lost 2 bases to trimming and J lost 0 bases, with 11 bases between them. The CDR3 is made up of 15 amino acids. In DNA form, the CDR3 reads TGTGCCAGCAGCTTATTGACAGCGAGCTCCTACGAGCAGTACTTC. Protein product: CASSLLTASSYEQYF. The whole variable domain, filled in from reference TRBV7-2 and TRBJ2-7, reads GAGVSQSPSNKVTEKGKDVELRCDPISGHTALYWYRQSLGQGLEFLIYFQGNSAPDKSGLPSDRFSAERTGGSVSTLTIQRTQQEDSAVYLCASSLLTASSYEQYFGPGTRLTVT.

The chain combines TRBV10-3 with TRBJ1-2, with a weak D call TRBD1 (5 bases). The V gene lost 4 bases and the J gene lost 1 base, with 7 bases spanning the gap. Germline assignment: CDR1 ENHRY and CDR2 SYGVKD. The CDR3 consists of 13 residues. The DNA for the CDR3 is TGTGCCATCAGTGTGACAGTTAACTATGGCTACACCTTC. It specifies CAISVTVNYGYTF.

This rearrangement joins TRBV7-9 to TRBJ1-1, with D perhaps matching TRBD1 (5 bases). V gave up 5 bases and J gave up 0 bases, with 13 bases separating them. Per germline, CDR1 SEHNR and CDR2 FQNEAQ (reference sequence). This CDR3 has 15 amino acids. The CDR3 sequence: CASSQGEGLNTEAFF. In nucleotides, the CDR3 is TGTGCCAGCAGCCAAGGGGAAGGCTTGAACACTGAAGCTTTCTTT.

The sample holds a few counts of this clone. This sequence joins TRBV19 and TRBJ2-6; D not resolved. This CDR3 is 12 amino acids long. The V gene's germline CDR1 is LNHDA and CDR2 SQIVND (reference sequence). V was shortened by 8 bases and J by 0 bases, with 2 bases between the two germline ends. CDR3 sequence (DNA): TGTGCCAGTTACTCTGGGGCCAACGTCCTGACTTTC. It translates to CASYSGANVLTF. The full variable domain, rest sourced from reference TRBV19 and TRBJ2-6, is DGGITQSPKYLFRKEGQNVTLSCEQNLNHDAMYWYRQDPGQGLRLIYYSQIVNDFQKGDIAEGYSVSREKKESFPLTVTSAQKNPTAFYLCASYSGANVLTFGAGSRLTVL.

This clone has only one observation. The J gene is TRBJ2-1, the V gene TRBV1; the table calls TRBD2, which could not be checked here. TRBV1 is described as a pseudogene. The CDR3 totals 20 residues. The CDR3 DNA follows: TGCACCAGCAGCGCACATTACTCTAGCGGGGGCGAGAGCTCCTACAATGAGCAGTTCTTC. Its translation: CTSSAHYSSGGESSYNEQFF.

V gene TRBV2 combines with J gene TRBJ2-2, with 9 bases that match TRBD2. V shed 7 bases, J shed 4 bases, and the junction held 7 bases outside the gene matches. The germline gives CDR1 SNHLY, CDR2 FYNNEI. CDR3 size: 15 residues. The CDR3: CASTTPSGVTGELFF. CDR3 DNA: TGTGCCAGCACCACCCCTAGCGGGGTCACCGGGGAGCTGTTTTTT.

This clone was seen more than once but under ten times. In DNA form, the CDR3 reads TGCGCCAGCAGCTTGACTAGTATCACGGCAGATACGCAGTATTTT. Amino acids: CASSLTSITADTQYF. The chain is built from TRBV5-1 and TRBJ2-3; D possibly corresponds to TRBD2 (5 bases). Deletions cut 1 base from V and 4 bases from J, with 13 bases between. Looked up from germline, CDR1 is SGHRS and CDR2 is YFSETQ. This CDR3 spans 15 amino acids.

This sequence joins TRBV5-1 and TRBJ2-5; D ambiguous. Gene TRBJ2-7 matches the end of the DNA better, so the J call may be wrong. The CDR3 length is 11 residues. Germline CDR1 is SGHRS and CDR2 is YFSETQ. This CDR3 is CASSRDYEQYF. The CDR3, as DNA: TGCGCCAGCAGCCGTGACTACGAGCAGTACTTC.

The rearrangement joins TRBV7-9 to TRBJ2-5; 7 bases agree with TRBD2. J lost 5 bases, V lost 4 bases, and 13 bases had no gene match. The CDR3 loop spans 16 amino acids. Per the germline V gene, CDR1 is SEHNR and CDR2 is FQNEAQ (reference sequence). CDR3 DNA: TGTGCCAGCAGCTCCTGGATGGGGGGGGTCAGGGAGACCCAGTACTTC. Encoded protein: CASSSWMGGVRETQYF.

The chain links TRBV5-1 to TRBJ2-7; the D gene is possibly TRBD1 (6 bases). CDR1 is SGHRS and CDR2 is YFSETQ in the germline V gene. The CDR3 loop spans 15 amino acids. V was clipped by 5 bases and J by 2 bases, with 17 bases between them. The chain's CDR3 is CASRRDIVGTYEQYF. For the CDR3, the DNA is TGCGCCAGCAGACGGGACATTGTCGGTACCTACGAGCAGTACTTC.

This clone was counted a few times. The rearrangement joins TRBV4-1 to TRBJ2-7; perhaps TRBD1 as D (8 bases). The CDR3 runs to 15 residues. Trimming pared 4 bases from V and 7 bases from J, leaving 20 bases between. CDR1 and CDR2 (germline): MGHRA, YSYEKL. CDR3 DNA sequence: TGCGCCAGCAGCCCGTGGACAGGGAGGGTTAGGGAGCAGTACTTC. Translated: CASSPWTGRVREQYF.

The J gene is TRBJ2-1, the V gene TRBV12-5; no clear D gene. The CDR3 has 15 residues. Trimming cost V 7 bases and J 0 bases, with 13 bases left between them. Germline V gene lookup returns CDR1 LGHNT and CDR2 FRNRAP. This chain's CDR3 is CASVFDWSSYNEQFF. CDR3 coding DNA: TGTGCTAGTGTTTTCGACTGGAGCTCCTACAATGAGCAGTTCTTC.

The V gene is TRBV5-1, the J gene TRBJ2-7; possibly TRBD1 for D (5 bases). The CDR3 has 15 residues. The V gene's germline CDR1 is SGHRS and CDR2 YFSETQ. Trimming removed 0 bases at V and 1 base at J, with 11 bases between. The CDR3 region is CASSLGQLQSYEQYF. The CDR3 coding sequence is TGCGCCAGCAGCTTGGGACAGCTTCAATCCTACGAGCAGTACTTC. Drawing the rest from reference TRBV5-1 and TRBJ2-7, the complete variable domain is KAGVTQTPRYLIKTRGQQVTLSCSPISGHRSVSWYQQTPGQGLQFLFEYFSETQRNKGNFPGRFSGRQFSNSRSEMNVSTLELGDSALYLCASSLGQLQSYEQYFGPGTRLTVT.

CDR3 in amino acids: CASSSFAYEQYF. CDR3 DNA: TGCGCCAGCAGCTCGTTTGCCTACGAGCAGTACTTC. The rearrangement links TRBV5-1 to TRBJ2-5; D remains unclear. The J call is uncertain, as TRBJ2-7 better fits the DNA end. The CDR3 is 12 amino acids. The germline CDR1 and CDR2 sequences are SGHRS and YFSETQ.

Turning to this clone: A junction boundary mismatches the germline segment, possibly from a read error. The rearrangement uses TRBV5-4 and TRBJ2-7; D is perhaps TRBD1 (6 bases). Germline CDR1 is SGHNT and CDR2 is YYREEE (reference sequence). This CDR3 contains 13 residues. DNA of the CDR3: TGCGCCAGCAGCCGCCTGTACGGGACAGAGCAGTACTTC. Translating it yields CASSRLYGTEQYF. Filled out from reference TRBV5-4 and TRBJ2-7, the complete variable domain reads ETGVTQSPTHLIKTRGQQVTLRCSSQSGHNTVSWYQQALGQGPQFIFQYYREEENGRGNFPPRFSGLQFPNYSSELNVNALELDDSALYLCASSRLYGTEQYFGPGTRLTVT.

The chain has TRBV5-6 and TRBJ1-1; TRBD1 agrees at 8 bases. Germline values: CDR1 SGHDT, CDR2 YYEEEE. The CDR3 contains 15 residues. The ends lost 2 bases at V and 3 bases at J; junction bases unmatched: 6. CDR3 loop: CASSFPTGDYTEAFF. The CDR3 DNA is TGTGCCAGCAGCTTTCCGACAGGGGACTACACTGAAGCTTTCTTT.